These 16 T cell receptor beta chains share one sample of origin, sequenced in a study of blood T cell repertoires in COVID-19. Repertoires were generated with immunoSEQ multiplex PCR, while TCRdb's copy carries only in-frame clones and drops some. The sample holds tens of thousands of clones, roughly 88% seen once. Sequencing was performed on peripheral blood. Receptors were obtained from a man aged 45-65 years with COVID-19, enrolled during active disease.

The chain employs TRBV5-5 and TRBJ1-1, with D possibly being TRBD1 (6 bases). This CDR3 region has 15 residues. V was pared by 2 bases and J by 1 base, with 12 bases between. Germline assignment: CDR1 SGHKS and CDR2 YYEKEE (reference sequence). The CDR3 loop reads CASSFVGQSNTEAFF. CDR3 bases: TGTGCCAGCAGCTTCGTTGGACAGTCGAACACTGAAGCTTTCTTT.

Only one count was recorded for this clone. The CDR3 loop reads CASTRDSWEQYF. In DNA form, the CDR3 reads TGTGCCAGCACTCGGGACAGTTGGGAGCAGTACTTC. The rearrangement links TRBV2 to TRBJ2-7; 7 positions agree with TRBD1. The germline V gene has CDR1 SNHLY and CDR2 FYNNEI. J was trimmed by 7 bases and V by 7 bases; bases with no gene match: 7. This CDR3 region has 12 residues.

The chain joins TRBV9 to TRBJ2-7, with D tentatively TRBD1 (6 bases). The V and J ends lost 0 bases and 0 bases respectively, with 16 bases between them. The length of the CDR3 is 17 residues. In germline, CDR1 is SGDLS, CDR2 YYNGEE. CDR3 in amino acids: CASSVDSGNRASYEQYF. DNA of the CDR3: TGTGCCAGCAGCGTAGATTCGGGTAACAGGGCCTCCTACGAGCAGTACTTC.

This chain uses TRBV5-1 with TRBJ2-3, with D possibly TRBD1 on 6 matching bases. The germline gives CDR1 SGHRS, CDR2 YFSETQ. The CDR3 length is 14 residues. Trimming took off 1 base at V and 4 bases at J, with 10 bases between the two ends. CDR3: CASSLSRGSDTQYF. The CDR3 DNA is TGCGCCAGCAGCTTGAGCAGGGGCTCAGATACGCAGTATTTT.

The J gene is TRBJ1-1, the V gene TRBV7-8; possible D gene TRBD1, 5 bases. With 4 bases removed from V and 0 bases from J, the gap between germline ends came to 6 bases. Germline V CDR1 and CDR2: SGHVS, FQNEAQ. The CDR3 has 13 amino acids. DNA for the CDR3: TGTGCCAGCAGCTGGGACTTGAACACTGAAGCTTTCTTT. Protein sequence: CASSWDLNTEAFF.

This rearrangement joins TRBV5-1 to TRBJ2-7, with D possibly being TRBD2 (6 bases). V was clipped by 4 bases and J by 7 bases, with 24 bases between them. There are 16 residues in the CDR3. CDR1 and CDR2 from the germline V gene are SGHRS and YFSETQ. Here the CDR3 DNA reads TGCGCCAGCAGCGCGGAGGGACTCAGAGAGTCTCTAGAGCAGTACTTC. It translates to CASSAEGLRESLEQYF.

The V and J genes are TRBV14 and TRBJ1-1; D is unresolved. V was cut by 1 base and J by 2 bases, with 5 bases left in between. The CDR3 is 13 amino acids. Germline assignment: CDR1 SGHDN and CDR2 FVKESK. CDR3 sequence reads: CASSQAVNTEAFF. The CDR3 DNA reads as TGTGCCAGCAGCCAAGCAGTTAACACTGAAGCTTTCTTT.

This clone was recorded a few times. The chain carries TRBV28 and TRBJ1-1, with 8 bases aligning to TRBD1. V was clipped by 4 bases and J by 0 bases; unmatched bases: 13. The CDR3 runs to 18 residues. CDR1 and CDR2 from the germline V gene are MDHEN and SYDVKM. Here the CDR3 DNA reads TGTGCCAGCAGTTCCCGGACAGGGCAGCGGGGCATGAACACTGAAGCTTTCTTT. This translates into CASSSRTGQRGMNTEAFF.

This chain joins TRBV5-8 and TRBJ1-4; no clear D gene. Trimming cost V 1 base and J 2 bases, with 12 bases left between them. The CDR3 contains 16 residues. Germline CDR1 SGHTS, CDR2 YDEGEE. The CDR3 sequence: CASSLYKTWTNEKLFF. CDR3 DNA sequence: TGTGCCAGCAGCTTGTATAAGACTTGGACTAATGAAAAACTGTTTTTT.

The CDR3 sequence: CASSPAGTGPDYEQYF. The CDR3, as DNA: TGTGCCAGCAGCCCAGCAGGGACAGGGCCCGACTACGAGCAGTACTTC. The V call is TRBV13, the J call TRBJ2-7, with 9 bases aligning to TRBD1. The junction had 11 bases not matched to a gene; V was cut back by 5 bases and J by 3 bases. Germline V gene data show CDR1 as PRHDT and CDR2 as FYEKMQ (reference sequence). The CDR3 loop spans 16 amino acids.

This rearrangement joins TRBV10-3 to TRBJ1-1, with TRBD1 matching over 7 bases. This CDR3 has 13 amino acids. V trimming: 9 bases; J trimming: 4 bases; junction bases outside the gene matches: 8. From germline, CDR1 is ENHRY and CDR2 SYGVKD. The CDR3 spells CAIAQGESTEAFF. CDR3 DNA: TGTGCCATAGCTCAGGGGGAGAGCACTGAAGCTTTCTTT.

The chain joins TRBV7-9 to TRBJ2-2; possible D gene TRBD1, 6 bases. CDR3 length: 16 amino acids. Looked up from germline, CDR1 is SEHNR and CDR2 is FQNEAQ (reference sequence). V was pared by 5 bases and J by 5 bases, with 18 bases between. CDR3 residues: CASSTKTGPGTGELFF. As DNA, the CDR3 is TGTGCCAGCAGCACCAAGACAGGCCCGGGGACCGGGGAGCTGTTTTTT.

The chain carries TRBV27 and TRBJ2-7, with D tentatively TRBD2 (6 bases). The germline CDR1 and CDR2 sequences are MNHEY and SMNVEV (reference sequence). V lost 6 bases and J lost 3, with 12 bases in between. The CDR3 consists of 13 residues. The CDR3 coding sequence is TGTGCCAGCAGGTCCGGGGGTCGCTACGAGCAGTACTTC. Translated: CASRSGGRYEQYF.

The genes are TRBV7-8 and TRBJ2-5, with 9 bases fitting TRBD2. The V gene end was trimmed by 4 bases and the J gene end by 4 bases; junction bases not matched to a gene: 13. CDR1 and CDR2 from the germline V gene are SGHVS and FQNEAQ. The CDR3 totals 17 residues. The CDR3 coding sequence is TGTGCCAGCAGCTCCTCGGGGGGAGCGGGAGGAGGAGAGACCCAGTACTTC. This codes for CASSSSGGAGGGETQYF.

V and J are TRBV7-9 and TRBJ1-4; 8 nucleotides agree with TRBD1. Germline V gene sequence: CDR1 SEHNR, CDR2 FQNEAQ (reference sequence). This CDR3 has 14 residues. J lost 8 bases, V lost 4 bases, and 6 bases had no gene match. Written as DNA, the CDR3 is TGTGCCAGCAGCTCGGACAGGGAAGGGGAAAAACTGTTTTTT. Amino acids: CASSSDREGEKLFF.

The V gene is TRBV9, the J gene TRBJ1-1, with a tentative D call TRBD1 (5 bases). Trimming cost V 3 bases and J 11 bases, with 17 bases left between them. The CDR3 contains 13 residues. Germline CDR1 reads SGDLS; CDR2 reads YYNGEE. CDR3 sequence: CASSASAAGRAFF. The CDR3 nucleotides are TGTGCCAGCAGCGCATCGGCGGCAGGGAGGGCTTTCTTT.